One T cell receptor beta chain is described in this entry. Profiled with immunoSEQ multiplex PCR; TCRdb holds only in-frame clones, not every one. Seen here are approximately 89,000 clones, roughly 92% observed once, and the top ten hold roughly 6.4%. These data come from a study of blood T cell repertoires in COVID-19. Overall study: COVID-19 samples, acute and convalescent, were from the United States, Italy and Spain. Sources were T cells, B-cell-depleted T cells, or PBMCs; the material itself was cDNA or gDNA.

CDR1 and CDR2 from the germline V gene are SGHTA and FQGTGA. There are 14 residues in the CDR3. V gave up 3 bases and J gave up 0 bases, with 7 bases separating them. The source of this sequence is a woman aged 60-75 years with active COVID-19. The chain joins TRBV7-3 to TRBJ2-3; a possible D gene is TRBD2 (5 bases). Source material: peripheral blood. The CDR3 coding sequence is TGTGCCAGCAGCTTCCGCGGGAGCACAGATACGCAGTATTTT. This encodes CASSFRGSTDTQYF.